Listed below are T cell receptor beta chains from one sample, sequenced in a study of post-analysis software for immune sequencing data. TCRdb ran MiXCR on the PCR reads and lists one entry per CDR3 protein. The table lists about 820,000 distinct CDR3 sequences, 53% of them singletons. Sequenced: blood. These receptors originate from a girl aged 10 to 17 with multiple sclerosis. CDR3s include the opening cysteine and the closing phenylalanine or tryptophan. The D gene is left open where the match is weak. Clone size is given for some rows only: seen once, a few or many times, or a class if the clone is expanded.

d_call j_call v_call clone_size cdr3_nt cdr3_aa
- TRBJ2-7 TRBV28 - TGTGCCAGCAGGAATGGACAGCCCTACGAGCAGTACTTC CASRNGQPYEQYF
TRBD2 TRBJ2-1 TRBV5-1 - TGCGCCAGCAGCGTTCCTAGCGGGAGGACCTATGAGCAGTTCTTC CASSVPSGRTYEQFF
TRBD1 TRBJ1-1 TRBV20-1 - TGCAGTGCTACTCCGGGACAGGTTCAGACGAACACTGAAGCTTTCTTT CSATPGQVQTNTEAFF
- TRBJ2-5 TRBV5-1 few TGCGCCAGCAGCTTGGCCGGCAGTGCGGGTGAGACCCAGTACTTC CASSLAGSAGETQYF
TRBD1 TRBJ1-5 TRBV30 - TGTGCCTGGAGTGCCGGGACAGGGAACAATCAGCCCCAGCATTTT CAWSAGTGNNQPQHF
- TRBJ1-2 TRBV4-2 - TGTGCCAGCAGCCAAGTGGCGACCGCACCTAACTATGGCTACACCTTC CASSQVATAPNYGYTF
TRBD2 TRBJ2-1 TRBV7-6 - TGTGCCAGCAGCTCGCTAGCGGGAGGGCCGGTTTACAATGAGCAGTTCTTC CASSSLAGGPVYNEQFF
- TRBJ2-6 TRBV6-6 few TGTGCCAGCAGGACGGGACGCCCAACCTCTGGGGCCAACGTCCTGACTTTC CASRTGRPTSGANVLTF
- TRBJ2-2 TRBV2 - TGTGCCAGCAGTGAAGCCGGGGGTGTCACCGGGGAGCTGTTTTTT CASSEAGGVTGELFF
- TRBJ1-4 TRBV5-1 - TGCGCCAGCAGCTTTGGGGCCCCAAATGAAAAACTGTTTTTT CASSFGAPNEKLFF
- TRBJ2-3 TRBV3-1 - TGTGCCAGCAGCCAAAAACAGATTAGCACAGATACGCAGTATTTT CASSQKQISTDTQYF
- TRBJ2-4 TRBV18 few TGTGCCAGCTCACCCCTCCCTGTGGTGGCCAAAAACATTCAGTACTTC CASSPLPVVAKNIQYF
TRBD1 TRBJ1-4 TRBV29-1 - TGCAGCGTACTGGGACAGGGGGATGAAAAACTGTTTTTT CSVLGQGDEKLFF
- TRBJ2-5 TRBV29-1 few TGCAGCGTTGGATGGGAAGAGACCCAGTACTTC CSVGWEETQYF
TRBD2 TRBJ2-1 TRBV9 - TGTGCCAGCAGCGTCGGGACTAGCGGGAGGGCCGGGGAGCAGTTCTTC CASSVGTSGRAGEQFF
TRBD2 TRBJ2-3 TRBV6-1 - TGTGCCAGCAGGACAGCGGGGGCCGGAGGAGATACGCAGTATTTT CASRTAGAGGDTQYF
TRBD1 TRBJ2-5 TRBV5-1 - TGCGCCAGCAGCTTGGCCGGACAGGGTAGGATGCAGACCCAGTACTTC CASSLAGQGRMQTQYF
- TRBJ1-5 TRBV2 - TGTGCCAGCAGTGAAGGATCAGCCATCAATCAGCCCCAGCATTTT CASSEGSAINQPQHF
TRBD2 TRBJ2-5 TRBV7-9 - TGTGCCAGCAGCTTACCCAGCGGGACTAGCGGGAGGCCCCCTAAAAGTGAGCAGTACTTC CASSLPSGTSGRPPKSEQYF
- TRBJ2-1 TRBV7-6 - TGTGCCAGCAGCCCCTATCAGAGGGGCTACAATGAGCAGTTCTTC CASSPYQRGYNEQFF
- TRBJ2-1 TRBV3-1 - TGTGCCAGCAGCCACCTACGCGGCAATGAGCAGTTCTTC CASSHLRGNEQFF
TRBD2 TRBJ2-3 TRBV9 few TGTGCCAGCAGCGTAGGTCGCGGGGGGTATTCAGATACGCAGTATTTT CASSVGRGGYSDTQYF
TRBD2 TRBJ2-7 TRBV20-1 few TGCAGTGCTAGTTACCCTAGCGGGAGATGGGAGCAGTACTTC CSASYPSGRWEQYF